The 21 T cell receptor beta chains listed next were all sequenced from one sample in a study of shared clonotypes between healthy human individuals. Repertoires were generated with immunoSEQ multiplex PCR, while TCRdb's copy carries only in-frame clones and drops some. Of 600,000 or so clones listed, about 98% were seen once; the top ten hold approximately 0.33%. As defined, naive CD8 cells were CD45RO-negative and positively selected for CCR7, with terminally differentiated effector memory CD45RA+ cells excluded. The material sequenced was naive CD8+ T cells sorted from blood. The receptors shown here come from a man aged 25 to 40 in good health.

The CDR3 DNA is TGTGCCATTACGGGATTTCTCACAGATACGCAGTATTTT. It is translated as CAITGFLTDTQYF. V gene TRBV6-6 combines with J gene TRBJ2-3; D may be TRBD2 (5 bases). The CDR3 has 13 residues. Germline CDR1 MNHNY, CDR2 SVGAGI (reference sequence). With 10 bases removed from V and 2 bases from J, the gap between germline ends came to 13 bases.

The chain links TRBV5-1 to TRBJ2-7, with TRBD2 as a possible D gene (6 bases). Trimming stripped 0 bases from V and 2 bases from J, with 9 bases between. Germline lookup yields CDR1 SGHRS and CDR2 YFSETQ. This CDR3 has 14 amino acids. The CDR3 coding sequence is TGCGCCAGCAGCTTGGTTAGCGGTCCCTACGAGCAGTACTTC. Its protein product is CASSLVSGPYEQYF. The entire variable domain, with the rest obtained from reference TRBV5-1 and TRBJ2-7, is as follows: KAGVTQTPRYLIKTRGQQVTLSCSPISGHRSVSWYQQTPGQGLQFLFEYFSETQRNKGNFPGRFSGRQFSNSRSEMNVSTLELGDSALYLCASSLVSGPYEQYFGPGTRLTVT.

This chain connects TRBV6-5 to TRBJ2-1, with D perhaps matching TRBD1 or TRBD2 (5 bases each). V lost 0 bases to trimming and J lost 2 bases, with 11 bases between them. CDR1 is MNHEY, CDR2 SVGAGI, per germline. The CDR3 loop spans 16 amino acids. The CDR3 loop reads CASSYSLGDAYNEQFF. The CDR3 region has the DNA TGTGCCAGCAGTTACTCGCTGGGGGACGCCTACAATGAGCAGTTCTTC.

The rearrangement uses TRBV29-1 and TRBJ2-7, with D unclear. The CDR3 covers 13 residues. Between the trimmed V and J ends, which lost 1 base and 4 bases, there was a span of 11 bases. The germline CDR1 and CDR2 sequences are SQVTM and ANQGSEA. The CDR3 DNA reads TGCAGCGTTGAAGTAACAGAGGAATACGAGCAGTACTTC. It specifies CSVEVTEEYEQYF.

The chain is built from TRBV13 and TRBJ2-7; TRBD2 agrees at 9 bases. CDR1 PRHDT and CDR2 FYEKMQ come from the germline V gene (reference sequence). The CDR3 is 16 residues long. V shed 1 base and J 0 bases; nucleotides not matched to a gene: 4. The CDR3 DNA sequence: TGTGCCAGCAGCTTAGAGGGGGGACTAGCCTCCTACGAGCAGTACTTC. Translated: CASSLEGGLASYEQYF.

V and J are TRBV4-1 and TRBJ2-7; tentative D call: TRBD2 (6 bases). Germline CDR1 is MGHRA and CDR2 is YSYEKL. The CDR3 is made up of 14 amino acids. Trimming removed 3 bases at V and 0 bases at J, with 9 bases between. The CDR3 nucleotides read TGCGCCAGCAGCCATTCGACTAGCTCCTACGAGCAGTACTTC. Amino acid sequence: CASSHSTSSYEQYF.

V and J are TRBV27 and TRBJ1-5; the D gene is possibly TRBD1 (5 bases). V dropped 8 bases and J dropped 2 bases, with 10 bases sitting between them. The germline V gene encodes CDR1 MNHEY and CDR2 SMNVEV (reference sequence). CDR3 length: 13 amino acids. CDR3 sequence: CASRDGGNQPQHF. DNA of the CDR3: TGTGCCAGCCGGGACGGCGGCAATCAGCCCCAGCATTTT.

The rearrangement links TRBV29-1 to TRBJ1-2; TRBD1 matches 9 bases. The CDR3 is 16 residues long. V trimming: 1 base; J trimming: 3 bases; junction bases outside the gene matches: 9. CDR1 SQVTM and CDR2 ANQGSEA come from the germline V gene. The CDR3 region is CSVEAGHRGRDYGYTF. CDR3 DNA sequence: TGCAGCGTTGAAGCCGGACACAGGGGGCGCGACTATGGCTACACCTTC.

The chain couples TRBV2 to TRBJ1-1, with D tentatively TRBD1 (5 bases). The CDR3 is 14 residues long. V gave up 8 bases and J gave up 0 bases, with 13 bases separating them. Germline V lookup: CDR1 SNHLY, CDR2 FYNNEI. The CDR3 protein is CASRAGLMNTEAFF. For the CDR3, the DNA is TGTGCCAGCCGGGCAGGGCTCATGAACACTGAAGCTTTCTTT.

This clone was recorded only once. This chain links TRBV15 with TRBJ2-7; D not resolved. The V gene's germline CDR1 is LNHNV and CDR2 YYDKDF (reference sequence). Trimming took off 1 base at V and 2 bases at J, with 12 bases between the two ends. The CDR3 consists of 15 residues. CDR3 sequence (DNA): TGTGCCACCAGCAGAGTTGGCAGGAAAGCCTACGAGCAGTACTTC. Amino acids: CATSRVGRKAYEQYF.

This chain links TRBV7-8 with TRBJ2-1; 12 positions match TRBD2. The CDR3 totals 17 residues. Germline trimming cut 2 bases from V and 4 bases from J; bases unmatched to any gene: 6. Germline V CDR1 and CDR2: SGHVS, FQNEAQ. The CDR3 DNA is TGTGCCAGCAGCTTAAGGACTAGCGGGAACAAATACAATGAGCAGTTCTTC. Its translation: CASSLRTSGNKYNEQFF.

The chain links TRBV29-1 to TRBJ2-1; no definite D call. Germline loops: CDR1 SQVTM, CDR2 ANQGSEA. V gave up 4 bases and J gave up 2 bases, with 12 bases separating them. CDR3 length: 14 amino acids. The CDR3 sequence is CSVGTWNTYNEQFF. The CDR3 DNA follows: TGCAGCGTTGGTACCTGGAACACCTACAATGAGCAGTTCTTC.

The chain recombines TRBV28 with TRBJ1-4; TRBD1 agrees at 7 bases. Trimming cost V 5 bases and J 5 bases; bases outside gene matches: 11. This CDR3 comprises 16 residues. Germline CDR1 reads MDHEN; CDR2 reads SYDVKM. The DNA for the CDR3 is TGTGCCAGCAGTGATAACAGGGGCGAGAGGAATGAAAAACTGTTTTTT. Translation gives CASSDNRGERNEKLFF. Variable domain in full (rest from reference TRBV28 and TRBJ1-4): DVKVTQSSRYLVKRTGEKVFLECVQDMDHENMFWYRQDPGLGLRLIYFSYDVKMKEKGDIPEGYSVSREKKERFSLILESASTNQTSMYLCASSDNRGERNEKLFFGSGTQLSVL.

This clone occurred once. The chain joins TRBV4-3 to TRBJ2-2; 8 bases match TRBD2. CDR1 LGHNA and CDR2 YSLEER come from the germline V gene. Germline trimming cut 0 bases from V and 4 bases from J; bases unmatched to any gene: 4. The CDR3 runs to 16 residues. CDR3 in amino acids: CASSQDSGAATGELFF. The CDR3 region has the DNA TGCGCCAGCAGCCAAGATAGCGGGGCAGCCACCGGGGAGCTGTTTTTT.

V and J are TRBV27 and TRBJ2-7; D may be TRBD2 (6 bases). V was trimmed by 5 bases and J by 3 bases, leaving 17 bases between them. CDR1 and CDR2 (germline): MNHEY, SMNVEV (reference sequence). This CDR3 is built from 15 residues. In DNA, the CDR3 is TGTGCCAGCAGTGTGGTTAGGAGGGGAAACTACGAGCAGTACTTC. Its protein is CASSVVRRGNYEQYF.

The chain links TRBV11-2 to TRBJ1-4; weak D call: TRBD1 (6 bases). The length of the CDR3 is 14 residues. V was pared by 2 bases and J by 5 bases, with 9 bases between. The germline CDR1 and CDR2 sequences are SGHAT and FQNNGV. This chain's CDR3 is CASSLTGPNEKLFF. The CDR3 coding sequence is TGTGCCAGCAGCTTAACAGGGCCCAATGAAAAACTGTTTTTT.

The chain recombines TRBV5-6 with TRBJ2-1; D is unresolved. Germline CDR1 reads SGHDT; CDR2 reads YYEEEE. V was pared by 0 bases and J by 0 bases, with 7 bases between. The CDR3 consists of 15 residues. The CDR3: CASSLVRSSYNEQFF. The CDR3 nucleotides are TGTGCCAGCAGCTTGGTTCGTAGCTCCTACAATGAGCAGTTCTTC.

This clone was seen once. V is TRBV2 and J is TRBJ2-2, with unresolved D. V gave up 7 bases and J gave up 1 base, with 10 bases separating them. The CDR3 has 14 residues. The germline CDR1 and CDR2 sequences are SNHLY and FYNNEI. The CDR3, as DNA: TGTGCCAGCATAGGCGTGAAGAACACCGGGGAGCTGTTTTTT. Protein product: CASIGVKNTGELFF.

The chain employs TRBV7-9 and TRBJ2-7; weak D call: TRBD1 (5 bases). The germline V gene encodes CDR1 SEHNR and CDR2 FQNEAQ (reference sequence). V was trimmed by 5 bases and J by 3 bases, leaving 14 bases between them. This CDR3 is built from 14 residues. CDR3 region: CASSRTTQGYEQYF. CDR3 nucleotides: TGTGCCAGCAGCCGTACGACTCAGGGCTACGAGCAGTACTTC. Supplemented by reference TRBV7-9 and TRBJ2-7, the full variable domain reads DTGVSQNPRHKITKRGQNVTFRCDPISEHNRLYWYRQTLGQGPEFLTYFQNEAQLEKSRLLSDRFSAERPKGSFSTLEIQRTEQGDSAMYLCASSRTTQGYEQYFGPGTRLTVT.

V is TRBV7-9 and J is TRBJ2-2, with 7 bases that match TRBD2. This CDR3 is 15 amino acids long. The V gene's germline CDR1 is SEHNR and CDR2 FQNEAQ (reference sequence). Germline trimming cut 5 bases from V and 5 bases from J; bases unmatched to any gene: 8. This CDR3 is CASSPRGSNTGELFF. The CDR3, as DNA: TGTGCCAGCAGCCCCCGCGGGAGTAATACCGGGGAGCTGTTTTTT.

The V and J genes are TRBV9 and TRBJ2-7, with D possibly TRBD1 on 5 matching bases. The CDR3 runs to 15 residues. Germline assignment: CDR1 SGDLS and CDR2 YYNGEE. The V end lost 0 bases, the J end lost 2 bases, and 12 bases lay between the germline ends. CDR3 loop: CASSVGGSRAYEQYF. In DNA form, the CDR3 reads TGTGCCAGCAGCGTAGGGGGCAGTAGGGCCTACGAGCAGTACTTC.